Listed below are T cell receptor beta chains from one sample, sequenced in a study of HIV-infected children after antiretroviral therapy interruption. TCRdb reprocessed the 3' RACE reads with MiXCR, giving one entry per CDR3 protein. The table has approximately 89,000 distinct CDR3 sequences, under 8% seen once; the top ten hold roughly 1.1%. The specimen was CD45RA+ CD4+ T cells from PBMCs, pooled from several time points, collected from a donor given antiretroviral therapy, either interrupted or continuous. Source of these receptors: a pool of human donors with HIV. CDR3s include the opening cysteine and the closing phenylalanine or tryptophan. The D gene is left open where the match is weak. Some rows mark clone size as missing; the rest say once, few, many or name a class of expanded clone.

J gene: TRBJ2-3; clone size: many; V gene: TRBV10-3; CDR3 length: 15; D gene: TRBD2; CDR3 protein: CATMPSGGASDTQYF; CDR3 DNA: TGTGCCACCATGCCTAGCGGGGGGGCCTCAGATACGCAGTATTTT
J gene: TRBJ1-1; clone size: many; V gene: TRBV7-8; CDR3 length: 13; D gene: .; CDR3 protein: CALAKGQNTEAFF; CDR3 DNA: TGTGCCCTAGCGAAGGGGCAAAACACTGAAGCTTTCTTT
J gene: TRBJ1-2; clone size: many; V gene: TRBV5-1; CDR3 length: 16; D gene: TRBD1; CDR3 protein: CASSLLSGTELYGYTF; CDR3 DNA: TGCGCCAGCAGTCTACTCTCCGGGACAGAGCTCTATGGCTACACCTTC
J gene: TRBJ2-7; clone size: .; V gene: TRBV10-3; CDR3 length: 14; D gene: TRBD1; CDR3 protein: CAITTGQGIYEQYF; CDR3 DNA: TGTGCCATCACAACGGGACAGGGGATCTACGAGCAGTACTTC
J gene: TRBJ2-5; clone size: many; V gene: TRBV5-1; CDR3 length: 13; D gene: .; CDR3 protein: CASSLGQQETQYF; CDR3 DNA: TGCGCCAGCAGCTTGGGACAGCAAGAGACCCAGTACTTC
J gene: TRBJ1-1; clone size: many; V gene: TRBV12-5; CDR3 length: 15; D gene: TRBD1; CDR3 protein: CASGGVQGIGTEAFF; CDR3 DNA: TGTGCTAGTGGGGGGGTACAGGGGATCGGCACTGAAGCTTTCTTT
J gene: TRBJ2-2; clone size: .; V gene: TRBV4-2; CDR3 length: 15; D gene: .; CDR3 protein: CASSPRGYNTGELFF; CDR3 DNA: TGTGCCAGCAGCCCGAGGGGTTATAACACCGGGGAGCTGTTTTTT
J gene: TRBJ1-3; clone size: many; V gene: TRBV6-6; CDR3 length: 16; D gene: .; CDR3 protein: CASSYVARSAGNTIYF; CDR3 DNA: TGTGCCAGCAGTTACGTCGCCAGGTCAGCTGGAAACACCATATATTTT
J gene: TRBJ1-6; clone size: few; V gene: TRBV5-1; CDR3 length: 14; D gene: TRBD1; CDR3 protein: CASSWTGTQTPLHF; CDR3 DNA: TGCGCCAGCAGCTGGACAGGGACCCAAACACCCCTCCACTTT
J gene: TRBJ2-2; clone size: many; V gene: TRBV23-1; CDR3 length: 17; D gene: TRBD1; CDR3 protein: CASSHFLDRENTGELFF; CDR3 DNA: TGCGCCAGCAGTCATTTTTTGGACAGGGAGAACACCGGGGAGCTGTTTTTT
J gene: TRBJ1-5; clone size: many; V gene: TRBV27; CDR3 length: 17; D gene: .; CDR3 protein: CASSLRQWPGGNQPQHF; CDR3 DNA: TGTGCCAGCAGTCTAAGACAGTGGCCGGGGGGCAATCAGCCCCAGCATTTT
J gene: TRBJ2-7; clone size: many; V gene: TRBV20-1; CDR3 length: 18; D gene: .; CDR3 protein: CSARERTSYRDRNYEQYF; CDR3 DNA: TGCAGTGCTAGAGAGCGGACTAGCTACCGGGACAGGAACTACGAGCAGTACTTC
J gene: TRBJ2-3; clone size: many; V gene: TRBV5-4; CDR3 length: 12; D gene: .; CDR3 protein: CASSLVSDTQYF; CDR3 DNA: TGTGCCAGCAGCTTGGTTTCAGATACGCAGTATTTT
J gene: TRBJ1-1; clone size: few; V gene: TRBV30; CDR3 length: 11; D gene: TRBD1; CDR3 protein: CAWSGTVEAFF; CDR3 DNA: TGTGCCTGGAGCGGGACAGTTGAAGCTTTCTTT
J gene: TRBJ2-7; clone size: .; V gene: TRBV4-1; CDR3 length: 12; D gene: .; CDR3 protein: CASSLPLGEQYF; CDR3 DNA: TGCGCCAGCAGCCTCCCCCTCGGCGAGCAGTACTTC
J gene: TRBJ2-7; clone size: few; V gene: TRBV7-2; CDR3 length: 14; D gene: .; CDR3 protein: CASSFLPKGYEQYF; CDR3 DNA: TGTGCCAGCAGCTTCCTACCCAAAGGCTACGAGCAGTACTTC
J gene: TRBJ1-5; clone size: many; V gene: TRBV12-3/TRBV12-4; CDR3 length: 15; D gene: .; CDR3 protein: CASSLGSRRNQPQHF; CDR3 DNA: TGTGCCAGCAGTTTGGGCAGTAGGCGCAATCAGCCCCAGCATTTT
J gene: TRBJ2-2; clone size: many; V gene: TRBV2; CDR3 length: 14; D gene: .; CDR3 protein: CAKREDRDTGELFF; CDR3 DNA: TGTGCCAAAAGAGAGGACAGAGACACCGGGGAGCTGTTTTTT
J gene: TRBJ2-4; clone size: .; V gene: TRBV6-7; CDR3 length: 14; D gene: .; CDR3 protein: CASSVGHARDIQYF; CDR3 DNA: TGTGCCAGCAGTGTGGGGCACGCCAGAGACATTCAGTACTTC
J gene: TRBJ1-2; clone size: .; V gene: TRBV7-9; CDR3 length: 13; D gene: TRBD1; CDR3 protein: CASSPRQGNGYTF; CDR3 DNA: TGTGCCAGCAGCCCTAGACAGGGAAATGGCTACACCTTC
J gene: TRBJ1-2; clone size: many; V gene: TRBV12-3/TRBV12-4; CDR3 length: 15; D gene: .; CDR3 protein: CASRFTDNYSYGYTF; CDR3 DNA: TGTGCCAGCAGGTTCACCGATAATTACAGCTATGGCTACACCTTC
J gene: TRBJ2-1; clone size: many; V gene: TRBV5-1; CDR3 length: 16; D gene: .; CDR3 protein: CASSRQAQGPHNEQFF; CDR3 DNA: TGCGCCAGCAGCCGCCAAGCCCAGGGACCACACAATGAGCAGTTCTTC
J gene: TRBJ1-3; clone size: many; V gene: TRBV25-1; CDR3 length: 15; D gene: .; CDR3 protein: CASSEGGYPGNTIYF; CDR3 DNA: TGTGCCAGCAGTGAGGGAGGGTATCCTGGAAACACCATATATTTT
J gene: TRBJ1-2; clone size: many; V gene: TRBV10-1; CDR3 length: 13; D gene: TRBD1; CDR3 protein: CASSQSSDRGYTF; CDR3 DNA: TGCGCCAGCAGCCAGTCTAGCGACAGGGGTTACACCTTC
J gene: TRBJ2-1; clone size: many; V gene: TRBV20-1; CDR3 length: 15; D gene: TRBD1; CDR3 protein: CSASFGRGLLTEQFF; CDR3 DNA: TGCAGTGCTAGTTTTGGAAGGGGGCTGTTAACTGAGCAGTTCTTC
J gene: TRBJ1-1; clone size: few; V gene: TRBV4-2; CDR3 length: 15; D gene: .; CDR3 protein: CASSQVYGTAREAFF; CDR3 DNA: TGTGCCAGCAGCCAAGTGTATGGCACAGCCAGAGAAGCTTTCTTT
J gene: TRBJ1-1; clone size: many; V gene: TRBV4-1; CDR3 length: 15; D gene: .; CDR3 protein: CASSQTGRRNTEAFF; CDR3 DNA: TGCGCCAGCAGCCAAACCGGACGGAGGAACACTGAAGCTTTCTTT
J gene: TRBJ2-5; clone size: many; V gene: TRBV6-2/TRBV6-3; CDR3 length: 13; D gene: .; CDR3 protein: CAAQESAPETQYF; CDR3 DNA: TGTGCCGCGCAGGAAAGCGCTCCCGAGACCCAGTACTTC
J gene: TRBJ1-5; clone size: many; V gene: TRBV6-9; CDR3 length: 16; D gene: .; CDR3 protein: CASSYFGRNSNQPQHF; CDR3 DNA: TGTGCCAGCAGTTATTTCGGCAGAAATAGCAATCAGCCCCAGCATTTT
J gene: TRBJ1-2; clone size: few; V gene: TRBV30; CDR3 length: 17; D gene: TRBD1; CDR3 protein: CAWSWRHGTGGIFGYTF; CDR3 DNA: TGTGCCTGGAGTTGGCGGCATGGGACAGGGGGCATCTTTGGCTACACCTTC
J gene: TRBJ2-3; clone size: many; V gene: TRBV6-1; CDR3 length: 15; D gene: .; CDR3 protein: CASSEPGQGTDTQYF; CDR3 DNA: TGTGCCAGCAGTGAACCCGGGCAGGGCACAGATACGCAGTATTTT
J gene: TRBJ2-3; clone size: once; V gene: TRBV7-2; CDR3 length: 16; D gene: TRBD2; CDR3 protein: CASSDRRGGRTDTQYF; CDR3 DNA: TGTGCCAGCAGCGACAGGCGGGGGGGCCGAACAGATACGCAGTATTTT
J gene: TRBJ2-7; clone size: many; V gene: TRBV12-3/TRBV12-4; CDR3 length: 14; D gene: .; CDR3 protein: CASSFRQGYYEQYF; CDR3 DNA: TGTGCCAGCAGTTTCAGGCAGGGATACTACGAGCAGTACTTC
J gene: TRBJ1-2; clone size: many; V gene: TRBV3-1; CDR3 length: 12; D gene: .; CDR3 protein: CASSQGGHGYTF; CDR3 DNA: TGTGCCAGCAGCCAAGGGGGCCATGGCTACACCTTC
J gene: TRBJ2-7; clone size: many; V gene: TRBV5-1; CDR3 length: 14; D gene: TRBD1; CDR3 protein: CASSVTGGPYEQYF; CDR3 DNA: TGCGCCAGCAGCGTGACAGGGGGGCCCTACGAGCAGTACTTC
J gene: TRBJ2-1; clone size: few; V gene: TRBV25-1; CDR3 length: 17; D gene: TRBD2; CDR3 protein: CASRVRGGSGVVGEQFF; CDR3 DNA: TGTGCCAGCAGGGTCCGGGGGGGGAGCGGGGTCGTGGGGGAGCAGTTCTTC
J gene: TRBJ1-2; clone size: many; V gene: TRBV7-9; CDR3 length: 13; D gene: .; CDR3 protein: CASSSLTGYGYTF; CDR3 DNA: TGTGCCAGCAGCTCTCTGACAGGCTATGGCTACACCTTC
J gene: TRBJ1-1; clone size: many; V gene: TRBV28; CDR3 length: 14; D gene: .; CDR3 protein: CASSLVARGSEAFF; CDR3 DNA: TGTGCCAGCAGTTTAGTCGCCAGGGGCTCTGAAGCTTTCTTT
J gene: TRBJ1-2; clone size: many; V gene: TRBV20-1; CDR3 length: 16; D gene: .; CDR3 protein: CSARDPFRAGAPGYTF; CDR3 DNA: TGCAGTGCTAGAGATCCTTTTCGGGCAGGGGCGCCTGGCTACACCTTC
J gene: TRBJ1-5; clone size: many; V gene: TRBV4-2; CDR3 length: 17; D gene: TRBD1; CDR3 protein: CASSQVRTGLSEQPQHF; CDR3 DNA: TGTGCCAGCAGCCAAGTACGGACAGGGCTTAGCGAGCAGCCCCAGCATTTT
J gene: TRBJ2-2; clone size: many; V gene: TRBV9; CDR3 length: 14; D gene: TRBD2; CDR3 protein: CASSVVGLTGELFF; CDR3 DNA: TGTGCCAGCAGCGTAGTGGGACTAACCGGGGAGCTGTTTTTT
J gene: TRBJ2-7; clone size: many; V gene: TRBV6-1; CDR3 length: 15; D gene: TRBD1; CDR3 protein: CASSDRTGVSYEQYF; CDR3 DNA: TGTGCCAGCAGTGACCGGACAGGGGTCTCCTACGAGCAGTACTTC
J gene: TRBJ1-1; clone size: .; V gene: TRBV11-3; CDR3 length: 15; D gene: .; CDR3 protein: CASSLLRGSNTEAFF; CDR3 DNA: TGTGCCAGCAGCTTATTACGGGGATCGAACACTGAAGCTTTCTTT
J gene: TRBJ2-1; clone size: many; V gene: TRBV30; CDR3 length: 13; D gene: .; CDR3 protein: CAWSPHALIEQFF; CDR3 DNA: TGTGCCTGGAGTCCCCATGCCTTGATTGAGCAGTTCTTC
J gene: TRBJ1-1; clone size: many; V gene: TRBV20-1; CDR3 length: 13; D gene: .; CDR3 protein: CSARDAGNTEAFF; CDR3 DNA: TGCAGTGCTAGAGATGCCGGGAACACTGAAGCTTTCTTT
J gene: TRBJ2-6; clone size: many; V gene: TRBV7-9; CDR3 length: 18; D gene: TRBD1; CDR3 protein: CASSSGTDSFSGANVLTF; CDR3 DNA: TGTGCCAGCAGCTCCGGGACAGACTCTTTCTCTGGGGCCAACGTCCTGACTTTC
J gene: TRBJ2-7; clone size: many; V gene: TRBV15; CDR3 length: 16; D gene: .; CDR3 protein: CATSRYLPGLTYEQYF; CDR3 DNA: TGTGCCACCAGCAGATATCTACCGGGACTTACCTACGAGCAGTACTTC
J gene: TRBJ2-3; clone size: many; V gene: TRBV9; CDR3 length: 17; D gene: .; CDR3 protein: CASSAPRQGGGTDTQYF; CDR3 DNA: TGTGCCAGCAGCGCTCCGAGACAGGGAGGGGGCACAGATACGCAGTATTTT
J gene: TRBJ2-5; clone size: many; V gene: TRBV6-5; CDR3 length: 13; D gene: TRBD1; CDR3 protein: CASADRVQETQYF; CDR3 DNA: TGTGCCAGCGCCGACAGGGTCCAAGAGACCCAGTACTTC
J gene: TRBJ2-7; clone size: many; V gene: TRBV2; CDR3 length: 14; D gene: .; CDR3 protein: CASIRYSSSYEQYF; CDR3 DNA: TGTGCCAGCATCCGGTATAGCTCCTCCTACGAGCAGTACTTC